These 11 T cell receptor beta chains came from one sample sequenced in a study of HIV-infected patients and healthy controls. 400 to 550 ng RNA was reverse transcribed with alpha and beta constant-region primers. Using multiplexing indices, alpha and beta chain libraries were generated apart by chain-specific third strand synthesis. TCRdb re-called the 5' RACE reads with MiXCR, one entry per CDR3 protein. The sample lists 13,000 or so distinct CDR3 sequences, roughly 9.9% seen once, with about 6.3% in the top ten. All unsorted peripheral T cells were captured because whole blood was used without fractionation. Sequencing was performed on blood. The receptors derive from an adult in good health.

CDR3 sequence: CASSFGTEAFF. For the CDR3, the DNA is TGTGCCAGCAGTTTTGGCACTGAAGCTTTCTTT. The chain employs TRBV2 and TRBJ1-1; D remains ambiguous. Between the trimmed V and J ends, which lost 5 bases and 4 bases, there was a span of 5 bases. The CDR3 is 11 amino acids. Germline CDR1 SNHLY, CDR2 FYNNEI.

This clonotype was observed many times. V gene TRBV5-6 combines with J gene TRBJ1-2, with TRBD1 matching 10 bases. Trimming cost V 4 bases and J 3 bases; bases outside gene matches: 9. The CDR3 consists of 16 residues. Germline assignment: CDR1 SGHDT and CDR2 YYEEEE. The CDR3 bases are TGTGCCAGCAGCCCCGGGACAGGGGATCCCTACTATGGCTACACCTTC. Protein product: CASSPGTGDPYYGYTF.

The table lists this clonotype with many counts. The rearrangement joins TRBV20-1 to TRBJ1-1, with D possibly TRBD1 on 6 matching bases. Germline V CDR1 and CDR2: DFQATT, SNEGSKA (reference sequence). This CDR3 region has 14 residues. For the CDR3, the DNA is TGCAGGACCCTCTGGACAGTAGTGAACACTGAAGCTTTCTTT. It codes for CRTLWTVVNTEAFF.

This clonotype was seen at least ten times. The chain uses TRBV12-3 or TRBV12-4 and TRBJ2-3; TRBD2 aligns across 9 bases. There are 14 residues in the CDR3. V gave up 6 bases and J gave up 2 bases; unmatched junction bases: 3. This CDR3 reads CASRIAGVTDTQYF. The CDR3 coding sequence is TGTGCCAGCAGAATAGCGGGGGTCACAGATACGCAGTATTTT.

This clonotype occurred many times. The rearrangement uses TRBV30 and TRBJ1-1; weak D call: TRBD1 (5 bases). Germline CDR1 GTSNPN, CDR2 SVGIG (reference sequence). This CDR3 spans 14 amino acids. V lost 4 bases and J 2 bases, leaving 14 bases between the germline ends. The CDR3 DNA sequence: TGTGCCTGGAATAAGGGGCAGGGTAACACTGAAGCTTTCTTT. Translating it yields CAWNKGQGNTEAFF.

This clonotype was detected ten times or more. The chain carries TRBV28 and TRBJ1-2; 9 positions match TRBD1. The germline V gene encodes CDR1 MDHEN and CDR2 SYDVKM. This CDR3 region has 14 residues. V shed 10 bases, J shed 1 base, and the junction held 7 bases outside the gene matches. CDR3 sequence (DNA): TGTGCCACCCGACAGGGGGGAAGTAACTATGGCTACACCTTC. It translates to CATRQGGSNYGYTF.

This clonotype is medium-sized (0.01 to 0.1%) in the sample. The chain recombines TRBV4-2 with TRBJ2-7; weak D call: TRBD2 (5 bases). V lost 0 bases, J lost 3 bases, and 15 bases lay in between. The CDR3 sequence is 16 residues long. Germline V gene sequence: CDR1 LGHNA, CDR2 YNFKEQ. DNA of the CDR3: TGTGCCAGCAGCCAAGACCCTGACCTAGCTCTCTACGAGCAGTACTTC. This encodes CASSQDPDLALYEQYF.

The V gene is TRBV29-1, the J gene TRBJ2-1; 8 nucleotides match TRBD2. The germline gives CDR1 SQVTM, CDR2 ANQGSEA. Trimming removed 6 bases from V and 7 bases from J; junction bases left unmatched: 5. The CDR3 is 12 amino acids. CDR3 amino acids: CSVTGGPNEQFF. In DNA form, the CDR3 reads TGCAGCGTGACGGGGGGGCCGAATGAGCAGTTCTTC.

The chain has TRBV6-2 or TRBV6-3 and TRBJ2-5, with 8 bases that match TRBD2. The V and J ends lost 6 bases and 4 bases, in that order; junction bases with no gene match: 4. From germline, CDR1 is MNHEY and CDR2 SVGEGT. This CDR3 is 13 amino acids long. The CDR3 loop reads CASRPTSGETQYF. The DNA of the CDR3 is TGTGCCAGCAGACCCACTAGCGGAGAGACCCAGTACTTC.

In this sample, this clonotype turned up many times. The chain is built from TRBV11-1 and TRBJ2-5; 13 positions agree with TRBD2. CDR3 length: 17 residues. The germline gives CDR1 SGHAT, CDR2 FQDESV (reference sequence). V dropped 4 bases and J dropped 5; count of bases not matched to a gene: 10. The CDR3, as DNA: TGTGCCAGCAGCTCCGGACTAGCGGGGGTTAGTACGGAGACCCAGTACTTC. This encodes CASSSGLAGVSTETQYF.

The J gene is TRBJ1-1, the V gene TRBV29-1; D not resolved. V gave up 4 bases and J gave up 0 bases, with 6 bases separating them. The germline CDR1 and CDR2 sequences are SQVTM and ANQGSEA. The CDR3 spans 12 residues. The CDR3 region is CSVVQLNTEAFF. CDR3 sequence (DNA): TGCAGCGTTGTACAGTTGAACACTGAAGCTTTCTTT.